Each of the 24 T cell receptor beta chains below was sequenced from the same sample in a study of T cells in Graves' hyperthyroidism and ophthalmopathy. Amplified TCR beta CDR3 regions derived from RNA transcripts. A first-round RT-PCR of the TCR CDR3 used the HTBI primer set. TCRdb redid the calling of the multiplex PCR reads with MiXCR, one entry per CDR3 protein. The profile shows about 400,000 distinct CDR3 sequences, around 15% of them singletons. The sequencing input was blood. These receptor sequences come from a man aged 45 to 65 with Graves' ophthalmopathy.

This clonotype was counted many times. The rearrangement uses TRBV3-1 and TRBJ2-1; D not resolved. The germline V and J ends were trimmed by 3 bases and 6 bases, with 3 bases remaining between them. Germline-derived CDR1 and CDR2 are LGHDT and YNNKEL (reference sequence). CDR3 length equals 11 residues. The CDR3, as DNA: TGTGCCAGCAGCCACTTCAATGAGCAGTTCTTC. This sequence encodes CASSHFNEQFF.

In its sample, this clonotype was seen a few times. The chain has TRBV6-1 and TRBJ2-1, with 13 bases lining up with TRBD2. The CDR3 covers 14 residues. The germline gives CDR1 MNHNS, CDR2 SASEGT. V was clipped by 6 bases and J by 6 bases; unmatched bases: 2. For the CDR3, the DNA is TGTGCCAGCAGACGGACTAGCGGGAGCAATGAGCAGTTCTTC. This codes for CASRRTSGSNEQFF.

This clonotype has ten or more counts. V gene TRBV2 combines with J gene TRBJ2-1, with TRBD2 matching 11 bases. Germline V gives CDR1 SNHLY, CDR2 FYNNEI. This CDR3 has 15 residues. Trimming cost V 3 bases and J 8 bases; bases outside gene matches: 6. The CDR3 DNA reads TGTGCCAGCAGTGATACCGGGACTAGCGGCGATGAGCAGTTCTTC. Translation gives CASSDTGTSGDEQFF.

This clonotype occurred many times. The chain combines TRBV20-1 with TRBJ2-2; the match to TRBD1 covers 11 bases. The CDR3 extends over 18 amino acids. Unmatched junction bases numbered 10, after V lost 0 bases and J lost 4 bases. Per the germline V gene, CDR1 is DFQATT and CDR2 is SNEGSKA (reference sequence). The CDR3 coding sequence is TGCAGTGCTAGAGATTATCGGAGGACAGGGGGCATCACCGGGGAGCTGTTTTTT. It specifies CSARDYRRTGGITGELFF.

This clonotype was counted ten times or more. This chain joins TRBV5-5 and TRBJ2-7; 9 nucleotides align to TRBD1. Losses at the gene ends were 4 bases for V and 3 bases for J; bases not matched to a gene: 8. Germline values: CDR1 SGHKS, CDR2 YYEKEE (reference sequence). The CDR3 is 15 amino acids. In nucleotides, the CDR3 is TGTGCCAGCAGCACAAACCCGGGACAGGGCTACGAGCAGTACTTC. This codes for CASSTNPGQGYEQYF.

The table lists this clonotype with a few counts. V gene TRBV19 combines with J gene TRBJ2-2, with no clear D. Looked up from germline, CDR1 is LNHDA and CDR2 is SQIVND (reference sequence). This CDR3 spans 13 amino acids. V was clipped by 6 bases and J by 8 bases, with 13 bases between them. The CDR3 DNA reads as TGTGCCAGTAGACTACATAATCAGGGGGAGCTGTTTTTT. The encoded protein is CASRLHNQGELFF.

At least ten counts were recorded for this clonotype. This rearrangement joins TRBV2 to TRBJ2-7; no firm D call. The germline CDR1 and CDR2 sequences are SNHLY and FYNNEI. V lost 4 bases to trimming and J lost 1 base, with 17 bases between them. CDR3 length: 16 amino acids. The CDR3 spells CASSVSVGVVSYEQYF. The CDR3, as DNA: TGTGCCAGCAGTGTTTCAGTTGGGGTAGTATCCTACGAGCAGTACTTC.

This chain links TRBV2 with TRBJ1-1; 10 positions agree with TRBD1. CDR1 is SNHLY, CDR2 FYNNEI, per germline. Losses at the gene ends were 9 bases for V and 0 bases for J; bases not matched to a gene: 13. The CDR3 totals 17 residues. As DNA, the CDR3 is TGTGCCAGAAGCTACTCTCCGGGACAGGGGCTGAACACTGAAGCTTTCTTT. It translates to CARSYSPGQGLNTEAFF. The entire variable domain, with the rest obtained from reference TRBV2 and TRBJ1-1, is as follows: EPEVTQTPSHQVTQMGQEVILRCVPISNHLYFYWYRQILGQKVEFLVSFYNNEISEKSEIFDDQFSVERPDGSNFTLKIRSTKLEDSAMYFCARSYSPGQGLNTEAFFGQGTRLTVV.

There are many counts of this clonotype. An end of the junction differs from the germline gene, which may be a read error. The V call is TRBV12-3 or TRBV12-4, the J call TRBJ1-1; D is ambiguous. The CDR3 is 11 amino acids. Written as DNA, the CDR3 is TGTGCCAGCAGCCCGAACAGTGAAGCTTTCTTT. It specifies CASSPNSEAFF.

This clonotype was observed at least ten times. V gene TRBV4-1 combines with J gene TRBJ2-1, with 7 positions matching TRBD2. The CDR3 covers 16 residues. From germline, CDR1 is MGHRA and CDR2 YSYEKL. The junction had 8 bases not matched to a gene; V was cut back by 1 base and J by 5 bases. In DNA form, the CDR3 reads TGCGCCAGCAGCCAAGGGGGGGGGAGGGCCGACAATGAGCAGTTCTTC. Translation: CASSQGGGRADNEQFF.

This clonotype was seen repeatedly, ten times or more. The V call is TRBV11-3, the J call TRBJ2-7; unclear D gene. Trimming left V 2 bases short and J 4 bases short, with 12 bases between. Germline V gene sequence: CDR1 SGHNT, CDR2 YENEEA. This CDR3 has 14 amino acids. CDR3 DNA sequence: TGTGCCAGCAGCTTACTGATTGACTCATACGAGCAGTACTTC. It codes for CASSLLIDSYEQYF. Full variable domain (rest looked up from reference TRBV11-3 and TRBJ2-7): EAGVVQSPRYKIIEKKQPVAFWCNPISGHNTLYWYLQNLGQGPELLIRYENEEAVDDSQLPKDRFSAERLKGVDSTLKIQPAELGDSAVYLCASSLLIDSYEQYFGPGTRLTVT.

The J gene is TRBJ2-7, the V gene TRBV20-1, with TRBD2 as a possible D gene (5 bases). The CDR3 has 14 residues. V was shortened by 4 bases and J by 3 bases, with 16 bases between the two germline ends. Looked up from germline, CDR1 is DFQATT and CDR2 is SNEGSKA (reference sequence). In DNA form, the CDR3 reads TGCAGTGCTATAGAGGGCCAAGTAATCTACGAGCAGTACTTC. Its translation is CSAIEGQVIYEQYF.

This clonotype was counted a few times. The CDR3 region has the DNA TGTGCCACAGGGATAGAGACCCAGTACTTC. It codes for CATGIETQYF. The chain recombines TRBV28 with TRBJ2-5; D perhaps matches TRBD1 (5 bases). V lost 10 bases to trimming and J lost 4 bases, with 7 bases between them. CDR3 length: 10 residues. Germline lookup yields CDR1 MDHEN and CDR2 SYDVKM.

This clonotype was recorded many times. The CDR3 loop is CASSNPQGFNEQFF. The CDR3, as DNA: TGTGCCAGCAGTAATCCACAGGGTTTCAATGAGCAGTTCTTC. The chain links TRBV28 to TRBJ2-1, with D perhaps matching TRBD1 (6 bases). The V gene's germline CDR1 is MDHEN and CDR2 SYDVKM. V lost 5 bases to trimming and J lost 6 bases, with 14 bases between them. The CDR3 is 14 amino acids.

This clonotype was counted at least ten times. The chain uses TRBV3-1 and TRBJ2-2; TRBD2 matches 10 bases. Trimming removed 4 bases from V and 3 bases from J; junction bases left unmatched: 5. Germline values: CDR1 LGHDT, CDR2 YNNKEL (reference sequence). CDR3 length: 16 amino acids. Written as DNA, the CDR3 is TGTGCCAGCAGCCCTCTAGCGGGGGAAGACACCGGGGAGCTGTTTTTT. Translated, it gives CASSPLAGEDTGELFF.

The chain is built from TRBV19 and TRBJ2-1; 10 bases are a match to TRBD2. CDR3 size: 14 residues. With 1 base clipped from V and 8 bases from J, the junction kept 2 bases outside the gene matches. Germline CDR1 LNHDA, CDR2 SQIVND (reference sequence). The CDR3 nucleotides are TGTGCCAGTAGTATAGTGCTAGCGGGAGATGAGCAGTTCTTC. Protein product: CASSIVLAGDEQFF.

This clonotype was seen more than once but under ten times. V usage is TRBV2 and J usage is TRBJ1-5; D not resolved. The CDR3 has 16 amino acids. Trimming shortened V by 7 bases and J by 0 bases, and 16 bases separated the two germline ends. Germline loops: CDR1 SNHLY, CDR2 FYNNEI. The CDR3 protein is CASKSENQYSNQPQHF. The CDR3, as DNA: TGTGCCAGCAAGTCGGAGAACCAATATAGCAATCAGCCCCAGCATTTT.

The rearrangement uses TRBV5-6 and TRBJ2-7; D is uncertain. This CDR3 is built from 14 residues. Looked up from germline, CDR1 is SGHDT and CDR2 is YYEEEE. V lost 0 bases, J lost 1 base, and 8 bases lay in between. CDR3 nucleotide sequence: TGTGCCAGCAGCTTGGATGGCTTATCCTACGAGCAGTACTTC. This encodes CASSLDGLSYEQYF.

This clonotype was seen repeatedly, ten times or more. The chain uses TRBV7-9 and TRBJ2-7, with 10 bases identical to TRBD1. The germline V gene has CDR1 SEHNR and CDR2 FQNEAQ (reference sequence). V lost 4 bases to trimming and J lost 1 base; unmatched junction nucleotides: 7. This CDR3 contains 16 residues. The chain's CDR3 is CASSYHRDRGSYEQYF. The CDR3 bases are TGTGCCAGCAGCTATCACCGGGACAGGGGATCCTACGAGCAGTACTTC.

The chain has TRBV24-1 and TRBJ2-2, with TRBD2 identical over 7 bases. J gave up 7 bases and V 7 bases, and 23 bases lay outside the gene matches. Germline CDR1 and CDR2: KGHDR and SFDVKD. CDR3 length equals 19 residues. The chain's CDR3 is CATSGRSGTLAGEGGELFF. CDR3 nucleotide sequence: TGTGCCACCAGCGGCCGGTCTGGGACCTTAGCGGGCGAGGGCGGGGAGCTGTTTTTT.

Regarding this clonotype: This may come from a read error, since a much larger clone is one base off. The V and J genes are TRBV6-1 and TRBJ2-1; D is tentatively TRBD1 or TRBD2 (7 bases each). The CDR3 runs to 15 residues. Germline lookup yields CDR1 MNHNS and CDR2 SASEGT. V was shortened by 9 bases and J by 6 bases, with 21 bases between the two germline ends. The CDR3 is CASTQGGGTPNEQFF. CDR3 DNA sequence: TGTGCCAGTACGCAGGGGGGGGGCACACCCAATGAGCAGTTCTTC.

Only a few counts were recorded for this clonotype. CDR3 nucleotides: TGTGCCACCAGTGTACCGGGACGGCAAGCAGATACGCAGTATTTT. This sequence encodes CATSVPGRQADTQYF. V and J are TRBV24-1 and TRBJ2-3; D could derive from TRBD1 or TRBD2 (5 bases each). Per germline, CDR1 KGHDR and CDR2 SFDVKD. V gave up 5 bases and J gave up 4 bases, with 15 bases separating them. This CDR3 spans 15 amino acids.

Many counts were recorded for this clonotype. This chain uses TRBV4-1 with TRBJ2-7; TRBD2 aligns across 7 bases. The V gene's germline CDR1 is MGHRA and CDR2 YSYEKL. V shed 0 bases and J 6 bases; nucleotides not matched to a gene: 11. The CDR3 runs 16 residues. CDR3 in amino acids: CASSQDLDREVSEQYF. As DNA, the CDR3 is TGCGCCAGCAGCCAAGATCTAGATCGGGAGGTTAGCGAGCAGTACTTC.

This clonotype was counted between two and nine times. The chain couples TRBV20-1 to TRBJ2-1; 8 bases line up with TRBD1. CDR3 length equals 16 residues. Germline V gives CDR1 DFQATT, CDR2 SNEGSKA (reference sequence). Unmatched junction bases numbered 15, after V lost 3 bases and J lost 8 bases. This chain's CDR3 is CSASALDRALEHEQFF. CDR3 DNA: TGCAGTGCTAGTGCCTTGGACAGGGCTCTGGAACATGAGCAGTTCTTC.